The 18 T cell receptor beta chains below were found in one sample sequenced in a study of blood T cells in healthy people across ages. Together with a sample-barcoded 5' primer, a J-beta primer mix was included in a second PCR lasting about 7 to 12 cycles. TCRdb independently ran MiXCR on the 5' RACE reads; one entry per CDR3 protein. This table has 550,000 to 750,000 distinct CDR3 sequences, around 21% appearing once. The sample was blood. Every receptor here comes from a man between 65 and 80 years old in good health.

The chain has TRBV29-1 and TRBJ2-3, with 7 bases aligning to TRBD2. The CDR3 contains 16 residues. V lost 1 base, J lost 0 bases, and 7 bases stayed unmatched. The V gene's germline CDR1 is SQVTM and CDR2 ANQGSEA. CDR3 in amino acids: CSVEGGTTPSTDTQYF. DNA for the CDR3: TGCAGCGTTGAAGGGGGGACTACCCCTAGCACAGATACGCAGTATTTT.

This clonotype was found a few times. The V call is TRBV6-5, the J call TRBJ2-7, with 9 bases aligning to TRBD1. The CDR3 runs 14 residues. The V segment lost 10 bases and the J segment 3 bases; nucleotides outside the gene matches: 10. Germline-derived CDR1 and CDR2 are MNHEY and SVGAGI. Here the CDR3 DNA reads TGTGCCACTCGGACAGGGGACGGGTACTACGAGCAGTACTTC. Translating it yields CATRTGDGYYEQYF.

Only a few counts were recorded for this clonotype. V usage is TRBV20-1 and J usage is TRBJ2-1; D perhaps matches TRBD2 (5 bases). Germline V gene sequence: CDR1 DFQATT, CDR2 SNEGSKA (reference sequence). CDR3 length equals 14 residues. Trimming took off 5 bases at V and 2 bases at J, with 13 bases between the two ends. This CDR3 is CSAHGDYPYNEQFF. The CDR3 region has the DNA TGCAGTGCTCACGGAGACTATCCCTACAATGAGCAGTTCTTC.

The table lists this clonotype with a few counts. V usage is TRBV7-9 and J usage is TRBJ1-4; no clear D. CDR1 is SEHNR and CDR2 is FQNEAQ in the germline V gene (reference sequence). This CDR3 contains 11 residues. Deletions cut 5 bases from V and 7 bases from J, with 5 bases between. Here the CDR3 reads CASSGAEKLFF. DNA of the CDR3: TGTGCCAGCAGCGGCGCTGAAAAACTGTTTTTT.

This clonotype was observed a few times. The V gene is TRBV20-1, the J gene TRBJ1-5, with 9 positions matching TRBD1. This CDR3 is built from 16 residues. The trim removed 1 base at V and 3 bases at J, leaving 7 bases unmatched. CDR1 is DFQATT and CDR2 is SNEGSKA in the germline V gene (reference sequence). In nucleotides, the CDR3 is TGCAGTGCTAGAGGGACAGGGGTCACCTACAATCAGCCCCAGCATTTT. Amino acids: CSARGTGVTYNQPQHF.

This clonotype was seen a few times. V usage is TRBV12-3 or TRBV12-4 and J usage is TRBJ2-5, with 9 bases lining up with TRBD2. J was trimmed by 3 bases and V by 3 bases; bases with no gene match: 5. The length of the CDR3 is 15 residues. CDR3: CASSFTASGEETQYF. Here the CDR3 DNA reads TGTGCCAGCAGTTTTACGGCTAGCGGGGAAGAGACCCAGTACTTC.

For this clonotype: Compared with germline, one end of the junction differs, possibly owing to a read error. DNA for the CDR3: TGTGCCAGCAGCCCTGCGTGGGGAGGAGAGACCCAGTACTTT. This translates into CASSPAWGGETQYF. This sequence joins TRBV7-2 and TRBJ2-3; weak D call: TRBD2 (6 bases). The CDR3 extends over 14 amino acids. The germline gives CDR1 SGHTA, CDR2 FQGNSA.

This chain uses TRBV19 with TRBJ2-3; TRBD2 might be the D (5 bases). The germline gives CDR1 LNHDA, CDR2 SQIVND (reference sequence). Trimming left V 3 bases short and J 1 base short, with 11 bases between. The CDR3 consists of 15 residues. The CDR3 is CASSIWEPGTDTQYF. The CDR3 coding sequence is TGTGCCAGTAGTATTTGGGAGCCAGGCACAGATACGCAGTATTTT. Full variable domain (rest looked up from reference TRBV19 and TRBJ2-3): DGGITQSPKYLFRKEGQNVTLSCEQNLNHDAMYWYRQDPGQGLRLIYYSQIVNDFQKGDIAEGYSVSREKKESFPLTVTSAQKNPTAFYLCASSIWEPGTDTQYFGPGTRLTVL.

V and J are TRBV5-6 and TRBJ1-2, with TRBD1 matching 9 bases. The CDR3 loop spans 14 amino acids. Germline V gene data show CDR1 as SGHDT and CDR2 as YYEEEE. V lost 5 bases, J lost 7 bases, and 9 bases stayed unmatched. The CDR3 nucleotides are TGTGCCAGCAGTTGGACAGGGGCGTGGAGTGGCTACACCTTC. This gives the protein CASSWTGAWSGYTF.

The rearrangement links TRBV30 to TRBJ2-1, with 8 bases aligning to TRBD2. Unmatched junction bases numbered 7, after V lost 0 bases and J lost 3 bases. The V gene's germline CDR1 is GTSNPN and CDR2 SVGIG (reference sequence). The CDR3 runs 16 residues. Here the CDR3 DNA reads TGTGCCTGGAGTGTTATTGGTAGCGGGGTCTACAATGAGCAGTTCTTC. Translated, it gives CAWSVIGSGVYNEQFF. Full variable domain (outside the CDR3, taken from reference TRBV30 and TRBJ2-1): SQTIHQWPATLVQPVGSPLSLECTVEGTSNPNLYWYRQAAGRGLQLLFYSVGIGQISSEVPQNLSASRPQDRQFILSSKKLLLSDSGFYLCAWSVIGSGVYNEQFFGPGTRLTVL.

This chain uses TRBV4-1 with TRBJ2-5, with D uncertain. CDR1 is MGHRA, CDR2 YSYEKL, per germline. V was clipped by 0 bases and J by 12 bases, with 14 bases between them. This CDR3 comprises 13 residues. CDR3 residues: CASSQDIQPPEYF. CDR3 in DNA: TGCGCCAGCAGCCAAGATATACAGCCGCCCGAGTACTTC.

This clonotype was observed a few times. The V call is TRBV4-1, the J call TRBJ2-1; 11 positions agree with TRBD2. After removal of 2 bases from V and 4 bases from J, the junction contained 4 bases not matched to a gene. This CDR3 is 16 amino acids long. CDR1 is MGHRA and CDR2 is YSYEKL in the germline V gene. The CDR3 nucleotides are TGCGCCAGCAGCCAAAAACTAGCGGGAGAGTACAATGAGCAGTTCTTC. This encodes CASSQKLAGEYNEQFF.

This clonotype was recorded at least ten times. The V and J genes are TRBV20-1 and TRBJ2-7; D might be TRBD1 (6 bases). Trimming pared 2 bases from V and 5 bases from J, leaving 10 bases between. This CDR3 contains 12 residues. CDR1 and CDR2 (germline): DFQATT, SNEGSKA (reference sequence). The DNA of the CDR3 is TGCAGTGCTAGAAGTAACAGGGACGAGCAGTACTTC. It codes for CSARSNRDEQYF.

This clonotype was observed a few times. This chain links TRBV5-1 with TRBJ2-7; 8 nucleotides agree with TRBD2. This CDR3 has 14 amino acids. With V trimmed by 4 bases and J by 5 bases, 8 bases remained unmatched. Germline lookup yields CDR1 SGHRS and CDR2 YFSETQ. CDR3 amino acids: CASSQQAGGDEQYF. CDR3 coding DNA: TGCGCCAGCAGCCAGCAGGCGGGAGGCGACGAGCAGTACTTC.

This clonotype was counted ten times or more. The CDR3, as DNA: TGCGCCAGCAGCCCTCGACCGGGACAGCAAGAGACCCAGTACTTC. Its protein product is CASSPRPGQQETQYF. This chain joins TRBV4-1 and TRBJ2-5, with TRBD1 matching 7 bases. V was clipped by 4 bases and J by 2 bases; unmatched bases: 7. The CDR3 is 15 amino acids. Per the germline V gene, CDR1 is MGHRA and CDR2 is YSYEKL.

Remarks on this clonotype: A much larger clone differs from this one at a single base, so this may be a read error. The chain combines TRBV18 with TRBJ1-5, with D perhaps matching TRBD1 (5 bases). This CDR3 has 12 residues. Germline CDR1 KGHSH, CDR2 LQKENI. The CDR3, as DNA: TGTGTCAGCTCAACCGCCGGGGGGCCCCAGCATTTT. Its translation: CVSSTAGGPQHF.

CDR3 in DNA: TGTGCCAGCAGCAGAAGCGGGCGGAACACCGGGGAGCTGTTTTTT. It translates to CASSRSGRNTGELFF. V is TRBV7-9 and J is TRBJ2-2, with a tentative D call TRBD2 (6 bases). The germline V and J ends were trimmed by 5 bases and 1 base, with 11 bases remaining between them. The CDR3 has 15 amino acids. Germline V lookup: CDR1 SEHNR, CDR2 FQNEAQ (reference sequence).

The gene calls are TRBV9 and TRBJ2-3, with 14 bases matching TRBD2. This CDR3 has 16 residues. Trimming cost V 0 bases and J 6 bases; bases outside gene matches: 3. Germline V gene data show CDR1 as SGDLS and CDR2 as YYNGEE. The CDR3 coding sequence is TGTGCCAGCAGCGTAGGGGGACTAGCGGGAGTCGATACGCAGTATTTT. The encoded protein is CASSVGGLAGVDTQYF.